A selection of T cell receptor beta chains follows, all from one sample in a study of blood T cell repertoires in COVID-19. Assay used: immunoSEQ multiplex PCR; TCRdb lists only in-frame clones, some missing. The data hold over 200,000 clones, with 80% to 90% observed a single time. Sequencing input: peripheral blood. The source is a woman aged 40 to 55 with active or convalescent COVID-19. The CDR3 runs from the conserved cysteine through the conserved F or W. A D gene is named only where the DNA matches it firmly. Only some rows state a clone size, as once, few, many or a class for expanded clones.

>TRBJ2-7|NA|TRBV28|TRBD1
TGTGCCAGCGCCGGGACAGGGGACGAGCAGTACTTC
CASAGTGDEQYF
>TRBJ2-7|NA|TRBV3-1/TRBV3-2|NA
TGTGCCAGCAGCCAAGTCAGCTACGAGCAGTACTTC
CASSQVSYEQYF
>TRBJ2-3|NA|TRBV5-1|NA
TGCGCCAGCAGCTTGGTAGAGAGCACAGATACGCAGTATTTT
CASSLVESTDTQYF
>TRBJ1-5|NA|TRBV2|NA
TGTGCCAGCAGTGTTGGTCTTGATTCAGTGCCCCAGCATTTT
CASSVGLDSVPQHF
>TRBJ1-1|NA|TRBV29-1|NA
TGCAGCGGAAAGGCGGGGACGGGAACTGAAGCTTTCTTT
CSGKAGTGTEAFF
>TRBJ1-2|NA|TRBV28|TRBD1
TGTGCCAGCAGTCCACAGGGGAAAGGGCACTATGGCTACACCTTC
CASSPQGKGHYGYTF
>TRBJ1-1|NA|TRBV27|NA
TGTGCCAGCAGTTCCGAAACCGGAGGGGCTTTCTTT
CASSSETGGAFF
>TRBJ2-5|NA|TRBV2|NA
TGTGCCAGCAGTGACAGAGGGGGGGTCCAAGAGACCCAGTACTTC
CASSDRGGVQETQYF
>TRBJ1-5|NA|TRBV19|NA
TGTGCCAACCTCGGCCACAGAAACAATCAGCCCCAGCATTTT
CANLGHRNNQPQHF
>TRBJ1-1|NA|TRBV10-3|NA
TGTGCTCCAACGGGAGGGGGAGCTTTCTTT
CAPTGGGAFF
>TRBJ1-1|NA|TRBV19|NA
TGTGCCAGTAGTCATCACCCGTCGGGATCGAACACTGAAGCTTTCTTT
CASSHHPSGSNTEAFF
>TRBJ2-1|NA|TRBV30|TRBD2
TGTGCCTGGAGCGCCAGCGGGAGGGCCAATGAGCAGTTCTTC
CAWSASGRANEQFF
>TRBJ1-1|NA|TRBV7-9|TRBD1
TGTGCCAGCAGCCCCCCGGACAGGGCATACATGTCTCGAGCTTTCTTT
CASSPPDRAYMSRAFF
>TRBJ2-5|NA|TRBV5-1|TRBD1
TGCGCCAGCGGCCCGGGACAGGTCGGAGGAGAGACCCAGTACTTC
CASGPGQVGGETQYF
>TRBJ1-1|few|TRBV11-2|NA
TGTGCCAGCAGCTTATCCCACAGGGACACTGAAGCTTTCTTT
CASSLSHRDTEAFF
>TRBJ2-7|NA|TRBV5-5|TRBD1
TGTGCCAGCTCGTCCGGACAGGGGGCCGGGTCCTACGAGCAGTACTTC
CASSSGQGAGSYEQYF
>TRBJ2-5|NA|TRBV27|TRBD2
TGTGCCAGCAGTTTAGGCGGGGGGCAAGCTGAAGAGACCCAGTACTTC
CASSLGGGQAEETQYF
>TRBJ2-7|NA|TRBV13|NA
TGTGCCAGCAGCGGACCATACGGGATTCTACAACGGGGCGAGCAGTACTTC
CASSGPYGILQRGEQYF
>TRBJ1-5|NA|TRBV30|TRBD1
TGTGCCTGGAGTCTCACAGGGGGCGCGGAGCCCCAGCATTTT
CAWSLTGGAEPQHF
>TRBJ1-2|medium-sized|TRBV15|TRBD1
TGTGCCACCAGCGCCGGGACAGGATTCTATGGCTACACCTTC
CATSAGTGFYGYTF
>TRBJ1-2|NA|TRBV3-1/TRBV3-2|NA
TGTGCCAGCAGCCAAGTCGCAGGAAACTATGGCTACACCTTC
CASSQVAGNYGYTF
>TRBJ2-7|NA|TRBV6-2/TRBV6-3|NA
TGTGCCAGCAGTGAGCCACAGGGTTCCTACGAGCAGTACTTC
CASSEPQGSYEQYF
>TRBJ1-2|NA|TRBV6-5|NA
TGTGCCAGCAGGTCGCCGGGCCCAGGGAGCTACACCTTC
CASRSPGPGSYTF
>TRBJ2-7|NA|TRBV6-5|NA
TGTGCCAGCAGTTCCAGCTCCCGAGGTTCCTACGAGCAGTACTTC
CASSSSSRGSYEQYF
>TRBJ1-2|NA|TRBV12-3/TRBV12-4|NA
TGTGCCAGCGGGCTGGGGGGCTATGGCTACACCTTC
CASGLGGYGYTF
>TRBJ2-3|NA|TRBV4-3|TRBD1
TGCGCCAGCAGCCAAGATGGGACAGGGGCATCAGATACGCAGTATTTT
CASSQDGTGASDTQYF
>TRBJ2-7|NA|TRBV11-2|NA
TGTGCCAGCAGCTTAGGCGTCGGGGCCTACGAGCAGTACTTC
CASSLGVGAYEQYF
>TRBJ2-3|NA|TRBV18|TRBD2
TGTGCCAGCTCACGGACTAGCGGGGATAACACAGATACGCAGTATTTT
CASSRTSGDNTDTQYF
>TRBJ1-2|NA|TRBV18|TRBD1
TGTGCCAGCTCACCGACAGGGGGCATAATCGGCGATGGCTACACCTTC
CASSPTGGIIGDGYTF
>TRBJ2-5|NA|TRBV6-6|NA
TGTGCCAGCAGTCTTTATTGGGTGAGGGAGACCCAGTACTTC
CASSLYWVRETQYF
>TRBJ1-2|NA|TRBV10-3|NA
TGTGCCATCAGTGGAGAGGTAAACTATGGCTACACCTTC
CAISGEVNYGYTF
>TRBJ2-2|NA|TRBV24-1|TRBD1
TGTGCCACCAGTGATTTGCGGACAGGCTCCGGGGAGCTGTTTTTT
CATSDLRTGSGELFF
>TRBJ1-5|NA|TRBV5-6|TRBD1
TGTGCCAGCAGCTTAGGACAGGGAATCATCATAAGTAGCAATCAGCCCCAGCATTTT
CASSLGQGIIISSNQPQHF
>TRBJ1-1|NA|TRBV25-1|NA
TGTGCCAGCAGTGAATATGGTAAGGGAGGCACTGAAGCTTTCTTT
CASSEYGKGGTEAFF
>TRBJ2-1|few|TRBV4-1|TRBD2
TGCGCCAGCAGCCAAGATGTTCCGTTGGCTAGCGGGCACAATGAGCAGTTCTTC
CASSQDVPLASGHNEQFF
>TRBJ1-4|NA|TRBV5-5|NA
TGTGCCAGCAGATGGGACTGGGCTGCAACTAATGAAAAACTGTTTTTT
CASRWDWAATNEKLFF
>TRBJ2-7|NA|TRBV9|NA
TGTGCCAGCAGCCCACAGGGTCGCGACGAGCAGTACTTC
CASSPQGRDEQYF
>TRBJ1-2|NA|TRBV28|TRBD1
TGTGCCAGCAGTCCGATCGACAGGGGGCGATATGGCTACACCTTC
CASSPIDRGRYGYTF
>TRBJ2-2|NA|TRBV24-1|TRBD1
TGTGCCACCAGTGATAGCGACAGGGGGAAGAACACCGGGGAGCTGTTTTTT
CATSDSDRGKNTGELFF
>TRBJ1-1|NA|TRBV7-2|NA
TGTGCCAGCAGCTGGACTGACACTGAAGCTTTCTTT
CASSWTDTEAFF